This T cell receptor beta chain was identified during a study of T cell responses to AZD1222 COVID-19 vaccine. Study-level findings and limits: Scientists sampled the repertoires only once the peak T cell response had passed. Once two AZD1222 doses were given, Spike-specific TCR breadth and depth went up.

Remarks on this clone: What it binds is not known.

Repertoires were generated with immunoSEQ multiplex PCR, while TCRdb's copy carries only in-frame clones and drops some. The sample carries 90,000 to 150,000 clones, 70% to 90% recorded once. The germline V gene has CDR1 SNHLY and CDR2 FYNNEI. Between the trimmed V and J ends, which lost 1 base and 0 bases, there was a span of 22 bases. The CDR3 has 20 residues. The TCR comes from an adult who received the AZD1222 COVID-19 vaccine. The rearrangement uses TRBV2 and TRBJ1-3; D remains ambiguous. The material was peripheral blood, obtained 28 days after the second AZD1222 dose. CDR3 sequence: CASSEELLDAQISSGNTIYF. In DNA form, the CDR3 reads TGTGCCAGCAGTGAAGAACTGTTAGACGCCCAAATCTCCTCTGGAAACACCATATATTTT. The full variable domain, rest sourced from reference TRBV2 and TRBJ1-3, is EPEVTQTPSHQVTQMGQEVILRCVPISNHLYFYWYRQILGQKVEFLVSFYNNEISEKSEIFDDQFSVERPDGSNFTLKIRSTKLEDSAMYFCASSEELLDAQISSGNTIYFGEGSWLTVV.